The 31 T cell receptor beta chains presented below share a single source sample, sequenced in a study of T-cell memory formation after mild COVID-19 (dated by TCRdb to 2020 to 2022). Libraries were made using 5' RACE. Sequencing used an Illumina NovaSeq 6000. TCRdb ran its own pipeline on the public reads, namely fastp trimming at Q25 and MiXCR clone calling, and kept in-frame beta chains. Every distinct CDR3 protein forms one entry, paired with its most common genes and DNA. This sample holds some 290,000 distinct CDR3 sequences; roughly 15% were observed only once. The top ten clones comprise about a fifth of the sample. The sample taken for sequencing was PBMCs or a T cell subset sorted from them (not recorded which). These receptors originate from a man aged 18 to 29 who had mild COVID-19 (a few samples of this study predate the infection). The sample titles of this study are shuffled in the database, so cell type and time point are left out; the donor was told from shared clones.

In its sample, this clonotype was seen many times. The rearrangement joins TRBV2 to TRBJ1-1; 8 bases line up with TRBD1. Germline V CDR1 and CDR2: SNHLY, FYNNEI. Germline trimming cut 3 bases from V and 0 bases from J; bases unmatched to any gene: 3. This CDR3 is built from 15 residues. CDR3 sequence reads: CASSDRTGLNTEAFF. The CDR3 DNA reads as TGTGCCAGCAGTGACCGGACAGGGCTGAACACTGAAGCTTTCTTT.

There are a few counts of this clonotype. The chain recombines TRBV20-1 with TRBJ2-6, with D possibly being TRBD2 (6 bases). Germline V gene lookup returns CDR1 DFQATT and CDR2 SNEGSKA (reference sequence). The V end was cut by 6 bases, the J end by 0 bases, with 15 bases between. CDR3 size: 16 residues. As DNA, the CDR3 is TGCAGTGCCCCTAGGGACGGGAGCTCTGGGGCCAACGTCCTGACTTTC. It encodes CSAPRDGSSGANVLTF.

This clonotype was detected only a few times. One end of the junction fails to match germline, which may point to a read error. The gene calls are TRBV4-3 and TRBJ2-6; TRBD1 matches 11 bases. CDR1 and CDR2 from the germline V gene are LGHNA and YSLEER. The CDR3 has 18 residues. In DNA, the CDR3 is TGCGCCAGCAGCCAGGGAGGACAGGGGGCGGGTGGGGCCAACGTACTGACTTTC. Its protein is CASSQGGQGAGGANVLTF.

The chain joins TRBV6-4 to TRBJ2-2; D uncertain. CDR3 length: 12 amino acids. The germline V gene encodes CDR1 MRHNA and CDR2 SNTAGT. Trimming removed 3 bases from V and 4 bases from J, with 3 bases in between. CDR3 sequence: CASSDPTGELFF. The DNA for the CDR3 is TGTGCCAGCAGTGATCCCACCGGGGAGCTGTTTTTT.

J is TRBJ1-6 and V is TRBV28, with D possibly TRBD1 on 6 matching bases. V dropped 6 bases and J dropped 10 bases, with 19 bases sitting between them. Per the germline V gene, CDR1 is MDHEN and CDR2 is SYDVKM. CDR3 length: 15 residues. The CDR3 region is CASSQQALGGSPLHF. CDR3 sequence (DNA): TGTGCCAGCAGCCAACAGGCGTTGGGGGGCTCACCCCTCCACTTT.

The chain uses TRBV4-3 and TRBJ1-6, with D possibly TRBD1 on 6 matching bases. V shed 0 bases and J shed 6 bases, with 18 bases lying between them. The CDR3 has 18 amino acids. In germline, CDR1 is LGHNA, CDR2 YSLEER. CDR3 amino acids: CASSQDDGRGTSNSPLHF. Here the CDR3 DNA reads TGCGCCAGCAGCCAAGATGACGGCAGGGGCACGTCTAATTCACCCCTCCACTTT.

This clonotype has a single count. This rearrangement joins TRBV7-2 to TRBJ2-1; TRBD1 matches 8 bases. Germline trimming cut 2 bases from V and 9 bases from J; bases unmatched to any gene: 9. Germline-derived CDR1 and CDR2 are SGHTA and FQGNSA. There are 15 residues in the CDR3. The CDR3 spells CASSLTGGGFGEQFF. The CDR3 DNA is TGTGCCAGCAGCTTAACAGGGGGTGGTTTCGGTGAGCAGTTCTTC.

The chain employs TRBV27 and TRBJ2-7; D is tentatively TRBD1 or TRBD2 (5 bases each). V was cut by 3 bases and J by 2 bases, with 8 bases left in between. The length of the CDR3 is 13 residues. The V gene's germline CDR1 is MNHEY and CDR2 SMNVEV (reference sequence). In nucleotides, the CDR3 is TGTGCCAGCAGTTTGAGGGGCCCCTACGAGCAGTACTTC. Residues: CASSLRGPYEQYF.

The rearrangement uses TRBV12-3 or TRBV12-4 and TRBJ1-5; the D is unclear. CDR3 length: 15 residues. Deletions cut 3 bases from V and 0 bases from J, with 9 bases between. This CDR3 is CASSFHSLSNQPQHF. CDR3 sequence (DNA): TGTGCCAGCAGTTTCCATAGCCTTAGCAATCAGCCCCAGCATTTT.

The genes are TRBV7-9 and TRBJ2-7; 7 positions match TRBD2. CDR3 size: 14 residues. The germline V gene encodes CDR1 SEHNR and CDR2 FQNEAQ (reference sequence). Losses at the gene ends were 1 base for V and 2 bases for J; bases not matched to a gene: 2. The CDR3 coding sequence is TGTGCCAGCAGCTTAGACGGGGGGACCTACGAGCAGTACGTC. As protein: CASSLDGGTYEQYV.

The gene calls are TRBV20-1 and TRBJ1-2, with TRBD1 matching over 10 bases. The trim removed 4 bases at V and 5 bases at J, leaving 7 bases unmatched. This CDR3 region has 14 residues. CDR1 and CDR2 (germline): DFQATT, SNEGSKA (reference sequence). Written as DNA, the CDR3 is TGCAGTGCTACGCCGGACAGGGGGTTTTATGGCTACACCTTC. Translating gives CSATPDRGFYGYTF.

This clonotype was seen a handful of times. V is TRBV2 and J is TRBJ2-3; D not certain. Trimming left V 2 bases short and J 5 bases short, with 8 bases between. This CDR3 has 13 residues. The germline CDR1 and CDR2 sequences are SNHLY and FYNNEI. CDR3 loop: CASSEPHQDTQYF. CDR3 coding DNA: TGTGCCAGCAGTGAACCCCACCAAGATACGCAGTATTTT.

This clonotype was counted only a few times. The rearrangement joins TRBV7-2 to TRBJ1-6; no clear D. The CDR3 loop spans 14 amino acids. CDR1 and CDR2 (germline): SGHTA, FQGNSA. V gave up 5 bases and J gave up 9 bases, with 14 bases separating them. This CDR3 is CASSPGSGGSPLHF. DNA for the CDR3: TGTGCCAGCAGCCCGGGGTCAGGAGGTTCACCCCTCCACTTT.

This clonotype occurred once. This chain links TRBV7-9 with TRBJ2-7; D remains ambiguous. The CDR3 covers 13 residues. V lost 5 bases and J lost 6, with 14 bases in between. The V gene's germline CDR1 is SEHNR and CDR2 FQNEAQ (reference sequence). CDR3 protein: CASSRGYSPEQYF. As DNA, the CDR3 is TGTGCCAGCAGCCGAGGATACAGTCCCGAGCAGTACTTC.

The chain employs TRBV5-1 and TRBJ2-3, with D uncertain. Trimming pared 3 bases from V and 2 bases from J, leaving 16 bases between. CDR1 SGHRS and CDR2 YFSETQ come from the germline V gene. This CDR3 is 16 amino acids long. DNA for the CDR3: TGCGCCAGCAGCTCGTATGGTGGGCCGACCACAGATACGCAGTATTTT. This codes for CASSSYGGPTTDTQYF.

In its sample, this clonotype was seen a few times. This sequence joins TRBV7-9 and TRBJ1-2, with TRBD1 as a possible D gene (5 bases). The CDR3 length is 14 residues. The germline V and J ends were trimmed by 3 bases and 0 bases, with 8 bases remaining between them. Per the germline V gene, CDR1 is SEHNR and CDR2 is FQNEAQ (reference sequence). The CDR3 region is CASSFTTANYGYTF. CDR3 DNA: TGTGCCAGCAGCTTCACGACAGCTAACTATGGCTACACCTTC.

On this clonotype: Because the CDR3's place on the DNA is in doubt, the DNA is left out and the CDR3 is given as listed by TCRdb. CDR3 in amino acids: CATSSSGHEQFF. J is TRBJ2-1 and V is TRBV24-1. Germline V lookup: CDR1 KGHDR, CDR2 SFDVKD. 12 amino acids form the CDR3, both terminal residues included.

The chain is built from TRBV3-1 and TRBJ2-1; D is unclear. Per the germline V gene, CDR1 is LGHDT and CDR2 is YNNKEL (reference sequence). The V and J ends lost 2 bases and 6 bases respectively, with 2 bases between them. CDR3 length equals 11 residues. CDR3 amino acids: CASSQLNEQFF. CDR3 sequence (DNA): TGTGCCAGCAGCCAACTCAATGAGCAGTTCTTC.

This clonotype was recorded a few times. This chain uses TRBV21-1 with TRBJ1-1; the table's D call TRBD1 went unverified against the DNA. TRBV21-1 is an annotated pseudogene. The CDR3 runs to 19 residues. CDR3 protein: CASSNKITGGDSWRTEAFF. The CDR3 DNA is TGTGCCAGCAGCAATAAAATCACAGGGGGCGATTCCTGGAGAACTGAAGCTTTCTTT.

This clonotype showed up just a few times. In DNA, the CDR3 is TGTGCCAGCACCGCCCTACAGGAGCAGTACTTC. Translation gives CASTALQEQYF. J is TRBJ2-7 and V is TRBV7-2, with D unresolved. V was pared by 7 bases and J by 7 bases, with 11 bases between. The CDR3 has 11 amino acids. Germline loops: CDR1 SGHTA, CDR2 FQGNSA.

This clonotype has more than one count but fewer than ten. This sequence joins TRBV6-2 or TRBV6-3 and TRBJ1-5; D is perhaps TRBD1 (6 bases). The CDR3 has 12 residues. Trimming took off 5 bases at V and 6 bases at J, with 8 bases between the two ends. Germline assignment: CDR1 MNHEY and CDR2 SVGEGT. This CDR3 reads CASSTGIQPQHF. The CDR3 nucleotides read TGTGCCAGCAGTACAGGGATTCAGCCCCAGCATTTT.

This CDR3 reads CSASSGLIEAFF. The CDR3 nucleotides read TGCAGTGCTAGTTCGGGGCTAATAGAAGCTTTCTTT. V gene TRBV20-1 combines with J gene TRBJ1-1; tentative D call: TRBD1 (5 bases). Trimming stripped 3 bases from V and 8 bases from J, with 13 bases between. The CDR3 spans 12 residues. Per germline, CDR1 DFQATT and CDR2 SNEGSKA (reference sequence).

In this sample, this clonotype turned up many times. The rearrangement joins TRBV4-2 to TRBJ1-4; D is possibly TRBD1 (6 bases). V gave up 4 bases and J gave up 8 bases, with 17 bases separating them. Germline V CDR1 and CDR2: LGHNA, YNFKEQ. The CDR3 consists of 15 residues. CDR3 bases: TGTGCCAGCAGCCGGGTAGGACAGTCGAAAGAAAAACTGTTTTTT. This gives the protein CASSRVGQSKEKLFF.

This clonotype was seen only a few times. The chain recombines TRBV20-1 with TRBJ2-1, with 9 bases that match TRBD2. The CDR3 is made up of 15 amino acids. Germline lookup yields CDR1 DFQATT and CDR2 SNEGSKA (reference sequence). Germline trimming cut 1 base from V and 3 bases from J; bases unmatched to any gene: 4. The CDR3 nucleotides are TGCAGTGCTAGAGCTGGGCGGGGGGGCTACAATGAGCAGTTCTTC. Its translation: CSARAGRGGYNEQFF.

In this sample, this clonotype turned up a few times. The chain couples TRBV5-4 to TRBJ2-1; 11 bases are a match to TRBD1. CDR1 is SGHNT and CDR2 is YYREEE in the germline V gene (reference sequence). The CDR3 has 15 amino acids. V lost 4 bases to trimming and J lost 9 bases; unmatched junction nucleotides: 9. CDR3 in amino acids: CASSTGQGAIAEQFF. The DNA for the CDR3 is TGTGCCAGCAGCACCGGACAGGGGGCTATTGCTGAGCAGTTCTTC.

This chain uses TRBV19 with TRBJ1-1; maybe TRBD1 (5 bases). CDR3 length equals 17 residues. Trimming pared 3 bases from V and 6 bases from J, leaving 23 bases between. The germline CDR1 and CDR2 sequences are LNHDA and SQIVND (reference sequence). The CDR3 DNA sequence: TGTGCCAGTAGTATGCGGGACCCGTTCTATCCAGCCTCTGAAGCTTTCTTT. This sequence encodes CASSMRDPFYPASEAFF.

The chain combines TRBV9 with TRBJ1-6, with D maybe TRBD1 (6 bases). The CDR3 extends over 16 amino acids. The V end lost 3 bases, the J end lost 9 bases, and 19 bases lay between the germline ends. Germline V gene sequence: CDR1 SGDLS, CDR2 YYNGEE. The CDR3 nucleotides are TGTGCCAGCAGCGCCAACGAACAGGGACTGGGTTCACCCCTCCACTTT. This translates into CASSANEQGLGSPLHF.

CDR3 nucleotide sequence: TGTGCCTCCCGCTACGGCCCTCCCGGTGAGCAGTTCTTC. Residues: CASRYGPPGEQFF. This chain joins TRBV30 and TRBJ2-1; D uncertain. The CDR3 sequence is 13 residues long. Germline CDR1 is GTSNPN and CDR2 is SVGIG (reference sequence). Trimming took off 7 bases at V and 9 bases at J, with 19 bases between the two ends.

V is TRBV5-1 and J is TRBJ1-2; no clear D gene. The germline V gene has CDR1 SGHRS and CDR2 YFSETQ. V was pared by 2 bases and J by 0 bases, with 8 bases between. This CDR3 has 14 residues. This CDR3 reads CASSLSSSNYGYTF. The CDR3 nucleotides are TGCGCCAGCAGCTTAAGCTCCTCTAACTATGGCTACACCTTC.

In its sample, this clonotype was seen a few times. V and J are TRBV18 and TRBJ2-7; 7 nucleotides line up with TRBD2. Germline loops: CDR1 KGHSH, CDR2 LQKENI. Unmatched junction bases numbered 7, after V lost 5 bases and J lost 3 bases. CDR3 size: 14 residues. CDR3 DNA: TGTGCCAGCTCATACCTAGCGGCATACTACGAGCAGTACTTC. Residues: CASSYLAAYYEQYF. Filled out from reference TRBV18 and TRBJ2-7, the complete variable domain reads NAGVMQNPRHLVRRRGQEARLRCSPMKGHSHVYWYRQLPEEGLKFMVYLQKENIIDESGMPKERFSAEFPKEGPSILRIQQVVRGDSAAYFCASSYLAAYYEQYFGPGTRLTVT.

This clonotype has only a few counts. The chain employs TRBV12-3 or TRBV12-4 and TRBJ2-7; the D is unclear. Trimming cost V 5 bases and J 0 bases, with 11 bases left between them. The CDR3 totals 14 residues. In nucleotides, the CDR3 is TGTGCCAGCAGTGCCTCCACCGACTCCTACGAGCAGTACTTC. Its translation: CASSASTDSYEQYF.